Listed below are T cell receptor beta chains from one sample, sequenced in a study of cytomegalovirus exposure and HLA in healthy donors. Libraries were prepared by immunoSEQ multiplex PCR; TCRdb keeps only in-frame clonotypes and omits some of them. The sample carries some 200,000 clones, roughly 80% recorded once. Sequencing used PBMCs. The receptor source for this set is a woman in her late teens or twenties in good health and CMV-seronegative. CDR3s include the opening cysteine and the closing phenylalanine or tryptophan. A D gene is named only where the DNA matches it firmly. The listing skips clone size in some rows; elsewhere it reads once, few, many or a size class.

CASSLEGDRTSPTNEKLFF | TGTGCCAGCAGCTTAGAGGGGGACAGGACCTCTCCAACTAATGAAAAACTGTTTTTT | few | TRBJ1-4 | TRBV7-9 | TRBD1
CSVGTSGSYEQYF | TGCAGCGTTGGGACTAGCGGCTCCTACGAGCAGTACTTC | few | TRBJ2-7 | TRBV29-1 | TRBD2
CASSGQGDNQPQHF | TGTGCCAGCAGCGGACAGGGGGACAATCAGCCCCAGCATTTT | NA | TRBJ1-5 | TRBV9 | TRBD1
CASSSYYGTATNEKLFF | TGTGCCAGCAGCTCCTATTACGGGACAGCAACTAATGAAAAACTGTTTTTT | NA | TRBJ1-4 | TRBV11-2 | TRBD1
CASSLWTSETYEQYF | TGTGCCAGCAGTTTATGGACTAGCGAAACCTACGAGCAGTACTTC | few | TRBJ2-7 | TRBV28 | TRBD2
CASRRRTYEQYF | TGTGCCAGCAGGAGGAGGACCTACGAGCAGTACTTC | NA | TRBJ2-7 | TRBV6-5 | NA
CASSLGTSGGAEETQYF | TGCGCCAGCAGTCTGGGGACTAGCGGGGGGGCCGAGGAGACCCAGTACTTC | NA | TRBJ2-5 | TRBV5-1 | TRBD2
CASSATSSPTGELFF | TGTGCCAGCAGCGCTACTAGCAGTCCCACCGGGGAGCTGTTTTTT | once | TRBJ2-2 | TRBV9 | NA
CASMPGQHNSPLHF | TGTGCCAGCATGCCGGGACAGCATAATTCACCCCTCCACTTT | NA | TRBJ1-6 | TRBV6-5 | TRBD1
CASSWTGSYEQYF | TGTGCCAGCAGCTGGACGGGATCCTACGAGCAGTACTTC | NA | TRBJ2-7 | TRBV27 | NA
CASSFGPNTQYF | TGTGCCAGCAGTTTTGGGCCTAATACGCAGTATTTT | NA | TRBJ2-3 | TRBV27 | NA
CASRPDRATQYF | TGTGCCAGCAGACCCGACAGGGCCACCCAGTACTTC | NA | TRBJ2-5 | TRBV6-6 | TRBD1
CASSLGLGSQMVDTQYF | TGTGCCAGCAGCCTAGGGCTGGGGAGTCAAATGGTAGATACGCAGTATTTT | once | TRBJ2-3 | TRBV9 | NA
CASSQEQISSTEAFF | TGCGCCAGCAGCCAAGAACAGATTTCGAGCACTGAAGCTTTCTTT | NA | TRBJ1-1 | TRBV5-1 | NA
CASSYPSEGAVTDTQYF | TGTGCCAGCAGCTATCCGTCGGAGGGGGCTGTCACAGATACGCAGTATTTT | NA | TRBJ2-3 | TRBV7-2 | NA
CASSPVSNQPQHF | TGTGCCAGCAGCCCAGTTAGCAATCAGCCCCAGCATTTT | NA | TRBJ1-5 | TRBV6-1 | NA
CASSQVPESYEQYF | TGCGCCAGCAGCCAAGTTCCGGAGTCCTACGAGCAGTACTTC | few | TRBJ2-7 | TRBV4-1 | NA
CASSHPPLGTRQDTQYF | TGTGCCAGCAGCCACCCTCCCCTCGGGACTCGCCAAGATACGCAGTATTTT | NA | TRBJ2-3 | TRBV7-8 | NA
CASSRRTSGTGQQTQYF | TGCGCCAGCAGCCGAAGGACTAGCGGGACCGGACAACAGACCCAGTACTTC | NA | TRBJ2-5 | TRBV5-1 | TRBD2
CASSLWGRGTDTQYF | TGTGCCAGCAGTTTGTGGGGGCGTGGCACAGATACGCAGTATTTT | few | TRBJ2-3 | TRBV27 | NA
CASSSSGTVYEQYF | NA | NA | TRBJ2-7 | TRBV27 | NA
CASSLTSGPYEQYF | TGTGCCAGCAGCCTGACTAGCGGCCCCTACGAGCAGTACTTC | NA | TRBJ2-7 | TRBV14 | TRBD2
CATSRSEANTDTQYF | TGTGCCACCAGCAGATCCGAGGCCAACACAGATACGCAGTATTTT | NA | TRBJ2-3 | TRBV15 | NA
CASSGQGNEKLFF | TGTGCCAGTAGTGGACAGGGTAATGAAAAACTGTTTTTT | few | TRBJ1-4 | TRBV19 | TRBD1
CASTAGTGSYEQYF | TGTGCCAGTACCGCGGGGACAGGGTCCTACGAGCAGTACTTC | NA | TRBJ2-7 | TRBV19 | TRBD1
CAWSPGWGGTDTQYF | TGTGCCTGGAGTCCGGGCTGGGGGGGCACAGATACGCAGTATTTT | NA | TRBJ2-3 | TRBV30 | NA
CASSEARSGRSDTQYF | TGTGCCAGCAGTGAAGCGCGGTCAGGGCGTTCAGATACGCAGTATTTT | NA | TRBJ2-3 | TRBV2 | NA